These 29 T cell receptor beta chains were sequenced from one sample in a study of glioma-infiltrating T cells. Using RNA template, CDR3s of TCR alpha and beta were amplified with iRepertoire arm-PCR. From the multiplex PCR reads, TCRdb called clonotypes with MiXCR, one entry per CDR3 protein. The table shows about 130,000 distinct CDR3 sequences, with around 25% occurring only once. Sample: glioma tissue, nonneoplastic brain tissue, or PBMCs (not recorded which). Every receptor here comes from a human donor with low-grade glioma or glioblastoma, undergoing nonglioma brain surgery, or in good health (not recorded which).

The table lists this clonotype with a few counts. The V and J genes are TRBV11-2 and TRBJ1-1; D remains ambiguous. Germline V gene lookup returns CDR1 SGHAT and CDR2 FQNNGV. The CDR3 loop spans 16 amino acids. The ends were cut back, 5 bases at V and 1 base at J, with 17 bases in the middle. CDR3 DNA sequence: TGTGCCAGCAGCCCTCGGCCGTACTTAGGGAACACTGAAGCTTTCTTT. It is translated as CASSPRPYLGNTEAFF. The variable domain in full, completed from reference TRBV11-2 and TRBJ1-1, reads EAGVAQSPRYKIIEKRQSVAFWCNPISGHATLYWYQQILGQGPKLLIQFQNNGVVDDSQLPKDRFSAERLKGVDSTLKIQPAKLEDSAVYLCASSPRPYLGNTEAFFGQGTRLTVV.

The V and J genes are TRBV20-1 and TRBJ2-7; 8 nucleotides agree with TRBD1. The germline CDR1 and CDR2 sequences are DFQATT and SNEGSKA (reference sequence). Germline trimming cut 5 bases from V and 3 bases from J; bases unmatched to any gene: 12. This CDR3 has 15 amino acids. CDR3 residues: CSADSGQEQLYEQYV. CDR3 bases: TGCAGTGCTGACTCGGGACAGGAGCAACTCTACGAGCAGTACGTC.

This clonotype was seen repeatedly, ten times or more. The chain links TRBV27 to TRBJ2-1, with TRBD1 identical over 9 bases. The trim removed 7 bases at V and 8 bases at J, leaving 9 bases unmatched. The CDR3 loop spans 14 amino acids. Germline-derived CDR1 and CDR2 are MNHEY and SMNVEV (reference sequence). The DNA for the CDR3 is TGTGCCAGCACCGTAATGGGACAGGGCCATGAGCAGTTCTTC. Its protein is CASTVMGQGHEQFF.

The rearrangement joins TRBV2 to TRBJ1-5; a weak D match, TRBD1 (6 bases). Germline CDR1 SNHLY, CDR2 FYNNEI. CDR3 size: 15 residues. V lost 11 bases, J lost 7 bases, and 24 bases lay in between. CDR3 nucleotides: TGTGCCGGCCGCCTCCGGGACACGGAAAACCAGCCCCAGCATTTT. Its protein is CAGRLRDTENQPQHF. Combining the CDR3 with reference TRBV2 and TRBJ1-5 gives the whole variable domain EPEVTQTPSHQVTQMGQEVILRCVPISNHLYFYWYRQILGQKVEFLVSFYNNEISEKSEIFDDQFSVERPDGSNFTLKIRSTKLEDSAMYFCAGRLRDTENQPQHFGDGTRLSIL.

V and J are TRBV2 and TRBJ1-5; no definite D call. The CDR3 contains 14 residues. V gave up 6 bases and J gave up 4 bases, with 13 bases separating them. Germline CDR1 is SNHLY and CDR2 is FYNNEI. This CDR3 is CASSLGAGNQPQHF. In DNA, the CDR3 is TGTGCCAGCAGCCTCGGAGCCGGGAATCAGCCCCAGCATTTT.

With respect to this clonotype: This may be a read error: a much more frequent sequence differs by one nucleotide. This chain connects TRBV2 to TRBJ1-1, with no clear D. V was trimmed by 10 bases and J by 1 base, leaving 13 bases between them. The CDR3 length is 13 residues. Germline CDR1 is SNHLY and CDR2 is FYNNEI. In DNA form, the CDR3 reads TGTGCCACGGAGATACAAAGGAACACTGAAGCTTTCTTT. Protein product: CATEIQRNTEAFF.

This clonotype has a handful of counts. V is TRBV7-2 and J is TRBJ2-5, with a possible D match to TRBD1 (6 bases). Germline V gene data show CDR1 as SGHTA and CDR2 as FQGNSA. The V and J ends lost 0 bases and 1 base respectively, with 21 bases between them. The CDR3 loop spans 19 amino acids. This CDR3 is CASSLALFGTRIFQETQYF. For the CDR3, the DNA is TGTGCCAGCAGCTTAGCGTTGTTCGGGACAAGGATCTTCCAAGAGACCCAGTACTTC.

The V call is TRBV24-1, the J call TRBJ1-4; D is possibly TRBD1 (5 bases). V was pared by 5 bases and J by 0 bases, with 9 bases between. The CDR3 length is 15 residues. Germline V lookup: CDR1 KGHDR, CDR2 SFDVKD. CDR3 protein: CATSGRGATNEKLFF. The CDR3 DNA reads TGTGCCACCAGTGGAAGAGGGGCAACTAATGAAAAACTGTTTTTT.

This clonotype was counted a few times. This rearrangement joins TRBV18 to TRBJ1-1; 7 nucleotides agree with TRBD1. V was clipped by 1 base and J by 5 bases; unmatched bases: 7. Germline values: CDR1 KGHSH, CDR2 LQKENI. The CDR3 is 15 amino acids. CDR3 loop: CASSPLGAGGTEAFF. CDR3 coding DNA: TGTGCCAGCTCACCACTGGGTGCAGGGGGTACTGAAGCTTTCTTT.

The rearrangement uses TRBV2 and TRBJ1-1; D gene uncertain. The V gene's germline CDR1 is SNHLY and CDR2 FYNNEI. This CDR3 is built from 15 residues. Trimming left V 4 bases short and J 4 bases short, with 16 bases between. The CDR3 here is CASSGWEVSTTEAFF. Written as DNA, the CDR3 is TGTGCCAGCAGTGGGTGGGAGGTTTCCACCACTGAAGCTTTCTTT.

This clonotype was seen a few times. V gene TRBV28 combines with J gene TRBJ2-7; no firm D call. Between the trimmed V and J ends, which lost 6 bases and 0 bases, there was a span of 9 bases. Per germline, CDR1 MDHEN and CDR2 SYDVKM. The CDR3 totals 13 residues. CDR3 region: CASSGRNSYEQYV. In nucleotides, the CDR3 is TGTGCCAGCAGCGGGCGAAACTCCTACGAGCAGTACGTC.

This clonotype was seen a handful of times. The chain couples TRBV19 to TRBJ1-1, with D perhaps matching TRBD1 (5 bases). V shed 3 bases and J shed 1 base, with 21 bases lying between them. Looked up from germline, CDR1 is LNHDA and CDR2 is SQIVND (reference sequence). CDR3 length equals 18 residues. The CDR3 protein is CASSMNRRRIYGNTEAFF. The CDR3 DNA reads TGTGCCAGTAGTATGAACAGGAGAAGAATCTATGGGAACACTGAAGCTTTCTTT.

On this clonotype itself: This could be a read error, since a much larger clone is one nucleotide away. V is TRBV20-1 and J is TRBJ1-1; 9 bases are a match to TRBD1. With 1 base clipped from V and 10 bases from J, the junction kept 10 bases outside the gene matches. This CDR3 spans 14 amino acids. Germline assignment: CDR1 DFQATT and CDR2 SNEGSKA (reference sequence). As DNA, the CDR3 is TGCAGTGCTAGAGCTAGGGGACAGGGATATGGAGCTTTCTTT. Its protein product is CSARARGQGYGAFF.

For this clonotype: One end of the junction does not line up with germline, which may come from a read error. The J gene is TRBJ1-5, the V gene TRBV7-8, with TRBD1 identical over 7 bases. This CDR3 is built from 15 residues. CDR1 is SGHVS and CDR2 is FQNEAQ in the germline V gene. The DNA of the CDR3 is TGTGCCAGCAGCTCTACAGGGGTTTCTATTCAGCCCCATCATTTT. This encodes CASSSTGVSIQPHHF. Together with reference TRBV7-8 and TRBJ1-5, the CDR3 gives the full variable domain: GAGVSQSPRYKVAKRGQDVALRCDPISGHVSLFWYQQALGQGPEFLTYFQNEAQLDKSGLPSDRFFAERPEGSVSTLKIQRTQQEDSAVYLCASSSTGVSIQPHHFGDGTRLSIL.

This clonotype is labeled medium-sized. This sequence joins TRBV15 and TRBJ1-1; maybe TRBD1 (5 bases). This CDR3 spans 13 amino acids. Germline lookup yields CDR1 LNHNV and CDR2 YYDKDF (reference sequence). With 4 bases removed from V and 5 bases from J, the gap between germline ends came to 11 bases. The CDR3 reads CATSTGRNTEAFF. The CDR3 region has the DNA TGTGCCACCAGCACGGGACGAAATACTGAAGCTTTCTTT.

The chain joins TRBV2 to TRBJ2-1, with 12 bases aligning to TRBD2. The germline CDR1 and CDR2 sequences are SNHLY and FYNNEI. CDR3 length: 15 amino acids. V was clipped by 3 bases and J by 5 bases; unmatched bases: 2. CDR3 nucleotides: TGTGCCAGCAGTGAGACTAGCGGGGGCAACAATGAGCAGTTCTTC. This sequence encodes CASSETSGGNNEQFF.

About this clonotype: This may arise from a read error, as a much more abundant clone is one base away. The chain uses TRBV20-1 and TRBJ2-1, with D unclear. The CDR3 has 14 residues. CDR1 DFQATT and CDR2 SNEGSKA come from the germline V gene (reference sequence). V was shortened by 6 bases and J by 1 base, with 13 bases between the two germline ends. In DNA, the CDR3 is TGCAGTGCCCCCACTGGGTGGTCCTACAATGAGCAGTTCTTC. It encodes CSAPTGWSYNEQFF.

This clonotype was counted a few times. V gene TRBV28 combines with J gene TRBJ2-7, with TRBD1 matching 7 bases. Per the germline V gene, CDR1 is MDHEN and CDR2 is SYDVKM. V shed 2 bases and J 4 bases; nucleotides not matched to a gene: 5. This CDR3 has 14 amino acids. CDR3 residues: CASSLRGTVYEQYV. DNA of the CDR3: TGTGCCAGCAGTTTAAGGGGGACAGTTTACGAGCAGTACGTC.

In this sample, this clonotype turned up many times. The V gene is TRBV20-1, the J gene TRBJ2-7; D is unresolved. Germline CDR1 DFQATT, CDR2 SNEGSKA (reference sequence). The CDR3 is made up of 11 amino acids. The germline V and J ends were trimmed by 0 bases and 4 bases, with 4 bases remaining between them. The CDR3 region has the DNA TGCAGTGCTAGAGATGGGTACGAGCAGTACGTC. Translating it yields CSARDGYEQYV.

Turning to this clonotype: The germline gene is not matched at one end of the junction; a read error may be the cause. This CDR3 reads CASSRDGLTQETQYF. The CDR3 region has the DNA TGTGCCAGCAGTCGTGACGGACTCACCCAAGAGACCCAATACTTC. The J gene is TRBJ2-5, the V gene TRBV7-8, with D perhaps matching TRBD2 (5 bases). CDR3 size: 15 residues. The germline gives CDR1 SGHVS, CDR2 FQNEAQ.

This clonotype has ten or more counts. The V gene is TRBV27, the J gene TRBJ2-3; TRBD2 matches 9 bases. Germline V gene sequence: CDR1 MNHEY, CDR2 SMNVEV (reference sequence). The CDR3 totals 16 residues. V was clipped by 5 bases and J by 2 bases; unmatched bases: 8. This CDR3 is CASSRLAGISTDTQYF. CDR3 bases: TGTGCCAGCAGTCGCCTAGCGGGGATTTCCACAGATACGCAGTATTTT.

This clonotype was seen repeatedly, ten times or more. The chain has TRBV20-1 and TRBJ1-6; D is possibly TRBD1 (6 bases). CDR3 length equals 17 residues. The V end was cut by 0 bases, the J end by 5 bases, with 17 bases between. CDR1 DFQATT and CDR2 SNEGSKA come from the germline V gene (reference sequence). The CDR3 DNA reads as TGCAGTGCTAGAGATCTTAGGGCAGGGGAGAATAATTCACCCCTCCACTTT. This sequence encodes CSARDLRAGENNSPLHF.

A word on this clonotype: A read error may explain this, as a much larger clone is one base away. The chain's CDR3 is CASSYTAQYERYV. The DNA for the CDR3 is TGTGCCAGCAGTTACACGGCACAATACGAGCGGTACGTC. The chain links TRBV6-5 to TRBJ2-7; D is ambiguous. CDR1 is MNHEY and CDR2 is SVGAGI in the germline V gene. The CDR3 sequence is 13 residues long.

CDR3 DNA sequence: TGCGCCAGCAGCTTTTCCGGGACCGCCAATTCACCCCTCCACTTT. The encoded protein is CASSFSGTANSPLHF. The chain recombines TRBV5-1 with TRBJ1-6, with D possibly TRBD1 on 5 matching bases. This CDR3 comprises 15 residues. V was pared by 2 bases and J by 7 bases, with 13 bases between. Germline V lookup: CDR1 SGHRS, CDR2 YFSETQ.

As for this clonotype: This may be a read error: a much more frequent sequence differs by one nucleotide. The chain joins TRBV28 to TRBJ2-5, with no clear D. This CDR3 has 15 residues. Deletions cut 7 bases from V and 5 bases from J, with 20 bases between. CDR1 MDHEN and CDR2 SYDVKM come from the germline V gene. The DNA of the CDR3 is TGTGCCAGCATGAGATCACATCCAGTACGGGAGACCCAGTACTTC. Its translation is CASMRSHPVRETQYF.

This clonotype was observed a handful of times. V gene TRBV6-6 combines with J gene TRBJ2-5; 10 nucleotides agree with TRBD1. The CDR3 length is 14 residues. Germline lookup yields CDR1 MNHNY and CDR2 SVGAGI (reference sequence). Trimming took 2 bases from V and 5 from J; bases not matched to a gene: 2. The CDR3: CASSYGTGEETQYF. CDR3 coding DNA: TGTGCCAGCAGTTACGGGACAGGGGAGGAGACCCAGTACTTC.

This chain uses TRBV18 with TRBJ1-4; D possibly corresponds to TRBD1 (6 bases). The CDR3 has 15 amino acids. V dropped 0 bases and J dropped 4 bases, with 9 bases sitting between them. Germline values: CDR1 KGHSH, CDR2 LQKENI. The CDR3 here is CASSPPGASNEKLFF. CDR3 nucleotide sequence: TGTGCCAGCTCACCACCGGGGGCAAGTAATGAAAAACTGTTTTTT.

This clonotype has at least ten counts. The CDR3 coding sequence is TGTGCCAGCAGCCCCGCACGGGGTGAGACCCAGTACTTC. Amino acids: CASSPARGETQYF. J is TRBJ2-5 and V is TRBV7-2, with D possibly TRBD2 on 5 matching bases. There are 13 residues in the CDR3. The germline gives CDR1 SGHTA, CDR2 FQGNSA. The ends were cut back, 5 bases at V and 5 bases at J, with 12 bases in the middle.

This clonotype was found many times. This chain uses TRBV27 with TRBJ1-1, with D uncertain. Trimming stripped 2 bases from V and 3 bases from J, with 10 bases between. Germline values: CDR1 MNHEY, CDR2 SMNVEV (reference sequence). This CDR3 spans 14 amino acids. Here the CDR3 reads CASSLDPDYTEAFF. The CDR3 DNA is TGTGCCAGCAGTTTAGATCCGGACTACACTGAAGCTTTCTTT.